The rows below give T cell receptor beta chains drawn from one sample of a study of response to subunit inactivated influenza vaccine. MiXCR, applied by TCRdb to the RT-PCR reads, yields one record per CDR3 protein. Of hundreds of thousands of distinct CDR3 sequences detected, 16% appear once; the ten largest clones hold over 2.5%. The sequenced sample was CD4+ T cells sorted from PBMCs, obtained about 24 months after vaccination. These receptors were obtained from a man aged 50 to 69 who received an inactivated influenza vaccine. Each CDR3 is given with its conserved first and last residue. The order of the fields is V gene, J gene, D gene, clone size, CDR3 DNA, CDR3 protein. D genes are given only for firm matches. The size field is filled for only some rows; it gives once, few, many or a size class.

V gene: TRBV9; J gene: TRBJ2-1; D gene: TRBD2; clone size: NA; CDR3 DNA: TGTGCCAGCAGCGCCTCTAGCGGGAGGGCCATCTATGAGCAGTTCTTC; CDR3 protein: CASSASSGRAIYEQFF
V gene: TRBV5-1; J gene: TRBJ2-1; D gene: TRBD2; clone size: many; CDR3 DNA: TGCGCCAGCAGCTCGAATAGCGGGAGGAACAGTGAGCAGTTCTTC; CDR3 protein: CASSSNSGRNSEQFF
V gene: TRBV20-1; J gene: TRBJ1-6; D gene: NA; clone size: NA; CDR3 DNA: TGCAGTGCTAGCCTACAGACACGGAGGAGTTCACCCCTCCACTTT; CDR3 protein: CSASLQTRRSSPLHF
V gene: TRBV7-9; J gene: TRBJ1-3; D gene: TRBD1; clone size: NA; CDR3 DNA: TGTGCCAGCAGCCCCAGCGGACAGGGGATTGGAAACACCATATATTTT; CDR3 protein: CASSPSGQGIGNTIYF
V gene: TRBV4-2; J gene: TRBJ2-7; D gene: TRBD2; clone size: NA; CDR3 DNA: TGTGCCAGCAGCATCACTAGCGCGGGGGGCCCCTACGAGCAGTACTTC; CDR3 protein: CASSITSAGGPYEQYF
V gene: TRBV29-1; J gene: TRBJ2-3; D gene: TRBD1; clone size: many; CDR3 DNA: TGCAGCGGACAGGGCCTCTCCACAGATACGCAGTATTTT; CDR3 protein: CSGQGLSTDTQYF
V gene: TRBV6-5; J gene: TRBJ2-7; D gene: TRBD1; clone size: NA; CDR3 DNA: TGTGCCAGCAGTTACTCGACCCGGGCAGGGGGTTTGAGCTACGAGCAGTACTTC; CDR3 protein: CASSYSTRAGGLSYEQYF
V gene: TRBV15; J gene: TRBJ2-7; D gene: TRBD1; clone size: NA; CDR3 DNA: TGTGCCACCAGCGGCGGTTGGGGACAGATGAACTACGAGCAGTACTTC; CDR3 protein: CATSGGWGQMNYEQYF
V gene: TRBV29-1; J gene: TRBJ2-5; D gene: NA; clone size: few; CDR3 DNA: TGCAGCGTTTCGACAGGTACAGGAGAGACCCAGTACTTC; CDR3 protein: CSVSTGTGETQYF
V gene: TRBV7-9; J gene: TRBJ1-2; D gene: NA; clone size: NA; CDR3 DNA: TGTGCCAGCAGCCCCCCGGCGGCCGGTGGCTACACCTTC; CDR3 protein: CASSPPAAGGYTF
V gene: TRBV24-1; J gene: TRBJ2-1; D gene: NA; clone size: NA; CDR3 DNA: TGTGCCACCGGCTCGGACGGGGGCGCGTTAAGTGAGCAGTTCTTC; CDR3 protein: CATGSDGGALSEQFF
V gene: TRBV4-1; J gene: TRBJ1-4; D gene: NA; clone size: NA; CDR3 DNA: TGCGCCAGCAGCCACTGGGGCACCATAGAAAAACTGTTTTTT; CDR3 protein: CASSHWGTIEKLFF
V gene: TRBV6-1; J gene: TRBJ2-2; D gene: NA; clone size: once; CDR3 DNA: TGTGCCAGCAGGCGCGGACAGTCCACCGGGGAGCTGTTTTTT; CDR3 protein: CASRRGQSTGELFF
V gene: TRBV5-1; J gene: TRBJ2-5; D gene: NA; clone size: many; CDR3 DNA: TGCGCCAGCAGCTTGGGACAGATCCAAGAGACCCAGTACTTC; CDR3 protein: CASSLGQIQETQYF
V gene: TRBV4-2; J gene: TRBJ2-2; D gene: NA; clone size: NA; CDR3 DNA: NA; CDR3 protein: CASSQEILAQNTGELFF
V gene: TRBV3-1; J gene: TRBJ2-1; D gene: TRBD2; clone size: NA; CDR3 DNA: TGTGCCAGCAGCCCGCGGACTAGCGGGGGGTCGCATGAGCAGTTCTTC; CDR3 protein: CASSPRTSGGSHEQFF
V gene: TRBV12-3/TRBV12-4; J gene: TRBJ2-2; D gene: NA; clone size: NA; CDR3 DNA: TGTGCCAGCACTCCACGGGGGGCGCGCCCCGGGGAGCTGTTTTTT; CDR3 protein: CASTPRGARPGELFF
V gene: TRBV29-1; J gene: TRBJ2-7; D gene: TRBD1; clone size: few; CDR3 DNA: TGCAGCTTCAGACAGGGGGCATCCTACGAGCAGTACTTC; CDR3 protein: CSFRQGASYEQYF
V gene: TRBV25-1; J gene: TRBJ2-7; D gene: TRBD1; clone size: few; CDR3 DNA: TGTGCCAGCAGCGCCCGACAGGGCAAGGGCTCCTACGAGCAGTACTTC; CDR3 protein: CASSARQGKGSYEQYF
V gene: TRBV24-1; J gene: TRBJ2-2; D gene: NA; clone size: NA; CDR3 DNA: TGTGCCACCAGCCGACTAGATTCCGGGGAGCTGTTTTTT; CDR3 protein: CATSRLDSGELFF
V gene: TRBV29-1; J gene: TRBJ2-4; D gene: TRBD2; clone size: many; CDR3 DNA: TGCAGCGGTACTCGGACTAGCGGGTCCAAAAACATTCAGTACTTC; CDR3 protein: CSGTRTSGSKNIQYF
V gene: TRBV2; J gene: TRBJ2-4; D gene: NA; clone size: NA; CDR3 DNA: TGTGCCAGCAGTGAACGGCAGGGAATGTTGTACTTC; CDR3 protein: CASSERQGMLYF
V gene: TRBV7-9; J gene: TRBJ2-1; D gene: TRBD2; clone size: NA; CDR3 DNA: TGTGCCAGCAGCTTATCGGGGGGAAAGTCCTACAATGAGCAGTTCTTC; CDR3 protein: CASSLSGGKSYNEQFF
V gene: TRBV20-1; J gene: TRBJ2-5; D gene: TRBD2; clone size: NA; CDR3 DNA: TGCAGTGCTAACGTAGCGGGAGGTTTAGTTGAGACCCAGTACTTC; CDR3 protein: CSANVAGGLVETQYF
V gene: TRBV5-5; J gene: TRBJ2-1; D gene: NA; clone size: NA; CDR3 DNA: TGTGCCAGCAGCAACAGGGATTTTGGGTTCTTC; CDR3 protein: CASSNRDFGFF
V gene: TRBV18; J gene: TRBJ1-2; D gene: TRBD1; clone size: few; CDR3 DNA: TGTGCCAGCTCCCCCGGGACAGGCTCCTTCGATGGCTACACCTTC; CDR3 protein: CASSPGTGSFDGYTF
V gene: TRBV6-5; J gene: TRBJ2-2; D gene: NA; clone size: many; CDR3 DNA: TGTGCCAGCAGTTACGTTACTACCTCTCCCGGGGAGCTGTTTTTT; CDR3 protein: CASSYVTTSPGELFF
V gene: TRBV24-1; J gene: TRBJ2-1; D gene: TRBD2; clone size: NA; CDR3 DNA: TGTGCCACCAGTGATTTTTCGGGAGGGACGGGAGATGAGCAGTTCTTC; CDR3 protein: CATSDFSGGTGDEQFF
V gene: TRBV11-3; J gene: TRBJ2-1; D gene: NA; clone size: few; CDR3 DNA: TGTGCCAGCAGCTCGTCGTCGGTGTCTGATGAGCAGTTCTTC; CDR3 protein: CASSSSSVSDEQFF